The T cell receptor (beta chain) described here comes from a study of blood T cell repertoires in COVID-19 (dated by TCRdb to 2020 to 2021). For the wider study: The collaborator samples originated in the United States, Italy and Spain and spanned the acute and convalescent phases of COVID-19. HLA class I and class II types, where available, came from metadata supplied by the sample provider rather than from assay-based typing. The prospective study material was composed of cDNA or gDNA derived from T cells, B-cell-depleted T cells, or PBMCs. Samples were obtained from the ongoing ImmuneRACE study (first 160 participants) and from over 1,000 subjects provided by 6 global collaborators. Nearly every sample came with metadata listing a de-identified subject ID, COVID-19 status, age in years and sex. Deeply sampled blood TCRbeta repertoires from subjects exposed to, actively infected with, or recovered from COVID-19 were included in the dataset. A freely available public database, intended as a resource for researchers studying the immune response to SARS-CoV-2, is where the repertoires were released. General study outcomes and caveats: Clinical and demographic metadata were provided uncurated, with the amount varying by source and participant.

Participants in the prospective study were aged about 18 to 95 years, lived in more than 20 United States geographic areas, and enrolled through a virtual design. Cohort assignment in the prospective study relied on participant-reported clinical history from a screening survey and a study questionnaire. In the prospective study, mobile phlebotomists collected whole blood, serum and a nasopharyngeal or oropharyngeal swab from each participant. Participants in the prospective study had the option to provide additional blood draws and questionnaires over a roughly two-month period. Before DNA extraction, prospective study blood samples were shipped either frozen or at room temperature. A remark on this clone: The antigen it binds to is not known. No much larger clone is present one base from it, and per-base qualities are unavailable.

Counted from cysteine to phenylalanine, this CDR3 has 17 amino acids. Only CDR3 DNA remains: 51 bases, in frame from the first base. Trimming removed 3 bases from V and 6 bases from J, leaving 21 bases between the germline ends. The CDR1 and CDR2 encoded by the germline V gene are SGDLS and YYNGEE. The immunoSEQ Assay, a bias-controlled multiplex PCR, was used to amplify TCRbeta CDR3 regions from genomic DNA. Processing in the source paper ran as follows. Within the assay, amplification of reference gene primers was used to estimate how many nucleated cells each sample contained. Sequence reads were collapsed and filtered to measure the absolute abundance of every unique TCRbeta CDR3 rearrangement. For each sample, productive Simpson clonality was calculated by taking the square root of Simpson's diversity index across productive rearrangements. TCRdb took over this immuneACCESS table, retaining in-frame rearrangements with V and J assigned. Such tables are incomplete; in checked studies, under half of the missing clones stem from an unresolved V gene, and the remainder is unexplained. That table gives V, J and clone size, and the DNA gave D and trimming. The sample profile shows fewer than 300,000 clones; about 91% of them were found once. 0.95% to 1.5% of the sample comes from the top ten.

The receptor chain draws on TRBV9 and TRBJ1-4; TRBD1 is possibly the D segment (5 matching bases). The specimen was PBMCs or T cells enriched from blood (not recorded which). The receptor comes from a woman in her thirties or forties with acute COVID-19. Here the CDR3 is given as CASSGGIGGVEYEKLFF. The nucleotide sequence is TGTGCCAGCAGCGGGGGGATCGGAGGGGTTGAGTATGAAAAACTGTTTTTT.